This TCR beta chain was recovered during a study of T cell responses to AZD1222 COVID-19 vaccine. Concerning this clone itself: The target antigen is unknown.

TCRdb's copy holds only in-frame clones and misses some; the assay was immunoSEQ multiplex PCR. The table lists approximately 140,000 clones, more than 80% of them singletons. Regarding the study as a whole: At baseline, seropositivity was found in only five or six AZD1222 recipients. Donors were largely white British and mainly female; clonal diversity was possibly underestimated.

Pooling was applied to second doses at about 4 or about 12 weeks. This sequence originates from an adult who received the AZD1222 COVID-19 vaccine. The sample consisted of peripheral blood, taken 28 days after the second AZD1222 dose.

CDR3 nucleotide sequence: TGTGCCAGCAGCTTAGTAGTGGGGGAGACTATACTTAACTATGGCTACACCTTC. Translated, it gives CASSLVVGETILNYGYTF. The gene calls are TRBV7-9 and TRBJ1-2; maybe TRBD1 (5 bases). The CDR3 loop spans 18 amino acids. The germline V and J ends were trimmed by 1 base and 1 base, with 19 bases remaining between them. Germline V gene data show CDR1 as SEHNR and CDR2 as FQNEAQ (reference sequence).